These T cell receptor beta chains were read from a single sample in a study of shared clonotypes between healthy human individuals. Using immunoSEQ multiplex PCR, the repertoire was profiled, and TCRdb retains in-frame clones only, with some absent. The sample contains 2.5 million or so clones, around 94% of which appear only once. The sequenced material came from naive CD4+ T cells sorted from blood. The receptors come from a man in his late teens or twenties in good health. The CDR3 runs from the conserved cysteine through the conserved F or W. A D gene is named only where the DNA matches it firmly. The listing skips clone size in some rows; elsewhere it reads once, few, many or a size class.

.,.,TRBJ2-7,TRBV9,TGTGCCAGCAGCGCTGAGGGGGACGAGCAGTACTTC,CASSAEGDEQYF
.,TRBD1,TRBJ1-1,TRBV28,TGTGCCAGCAGTTTCAGGGGGGCGAACACTGAAGCTTTCTTT,CASSFRGANTEAFF
once,.,TRBJ1-2,TRBV7-2,TGTGCCAGCAGCCCTACAGGGATTAACTATGGCTACACCTTC,CASSPTGINYGYTF
.,TRBD1,TRBJ2-7,TRBV19,TGTGCCAGTAGTATGGGACAGAGCTACGAGCAGTACTTC,CASSMGQSYEQYF
.,TRBD2,TRBJ2-1,TRBV19,TGTGCCAGTAGTATACTAGCGGGACTAAGGAATGAGCAGTTCTTC,CASSILAGLRNEQFF
.,.,TRBJ1-4,TRBV28,TGTGCCAGCAGTTTTTTTTCAGGGACCGCAACTAATGAAAAACTGTTTTTT,CASSFFSGTATNEKLFF
.,.,TRBJ2-7,TRBV7-9,TGTGCCAGCAGCTTCCTAGCGACCCTCTCCTACGAGCAGTACTTC,CASSFLATLSYEQYF
.,TRBD2,TRBJ2-5,TRBV5-1,TGCGCCAGCAGCTCGGGGGGACCACGAGAGACCCAGTACTTC,CASSSGGPRETQYF
.,.,TRBJ1-4,TRBV18,TGTGCCAGCTCACCACCCAGAGCAACTAATGAAAAACTGTTTTTT,CASSPPRATNEKLFF
.,.,TRBJ2-5,TRBV16,TGTGCCAGCAGCCCTCTAATGAGGGGGGAGACCCAGTACTTC,CASSPLMRGETQYF
once,.,TRBJ1-2,TRBV12-5,TGTGCTAGTGGTTTGGACCAACGGACAGTAATTAACTATGGCTACACCTTC,CASGLDQRTVINYGYTF
.,.,TRBJ2-7,TRBV4-3,TGCGCCAGCAGCCAAGTTCCCAGCTCCTACGAGCAGTACTTC,CASSQVPSSYEQYF
.,.,TRBJ2-6,TRBV25-1,TGTGCCAGCAGTGAATCCGCCAGCTCTGGGGCCAACGTCCTGACTTTC,CASSESASSGANVLTF
.,TRBD2,TRBJ2-1,TRBV5-1,TGCGCCAGCAGCTTCCCCGGGACTAGCGGGGGGGCCATTGAGCAGTTCTTC,CASSFPGTSGGAIEQFF